This T cell receptor beta chain was observed in a study of monozygotic twins with inflammatory bowel disease. Overall study findings and caveats: Patients with IBD had less TCRbeta diversity (inverse Simpson) than their healthy co-twins. Support for any single strong IBD-associated signal or clonotype was not found. Reduced clonotype sharing with other individuals was observed in IBD patients relative to healthy twins, especially with disease activity.

With regard to this clonotype: Its antigen is undetermined.

TCRdb derives one entry per CDR3 protein from the 5' RACE reads, leaving out DNA. The specimen's table records 440,000 or so distinct CDR3 sequences. This sequence was found in a human donor with ulcerative colitis or Crohn's disease, or a healthy co-twin of an affected twin (not recorded which). The sequencing input was blood.

This CDR3 reads CASNRQGASQPQHF. V gene TRBV19 combines with J gene TRBJ1-5; TCRdb returns TRBD1, unconfirmable since there is no DNA. This CDR3 has 14 residues. Germline V gene sequence: CDR1 LNHDA, CDR2 SQIVND (reference sequence). Looking up the rest from reference TRBV19 and TRBJ1-5 gives the full variable domain: DGGITQSPKYLFRKEGQNVTLSCEQNLNHDAMYWYRQDPGQGLRLIYYSQIVNDFQKGDIAEGYSVSREKKESFPLTVTSAQKNPTAFYLCASNRQGASQPQHFGDGTRLSIL.